This passage covers 4 T cell receptor beta chains from one sample sequenced in a study of T cell clonality in common variable immunodeficiency. Profiled with immunoSEQ multiplex PCR; TCRdb holds only in-frame clones, not every one. Captured here are around 60,000 clones, none seen once; the top ten comprise 1.7%. Sample: peripheral blood mononuclear cells. Every receptor here comes from a person aged 18 to 75 in good health.

This clone was recorded many times. From the germline J gene comes the end of the CDR3, since the read stops 3 residues before it. The gene calls are TRBV7-8 and TRBJ2-3; D remains ambiguous. The germline V and J ends were trimmed by 2 bases and 6 bases, with 6 bases remaining between them. CDR3 length equals 12 residues. Looked up from germline, CDR1 is SGHVS and CDR2 is FQNEAQ. The sequenced part of the CDR3 DNA is TGTGCCAGCAGCTTAATCGTCGATACG. Translation gives CASSLIVDT. The CDR3, in full, reads CASSLIVDTQYF. Variable domain in full (rest from reference TRBV7-8 and TRBJ2-3): GAGVSQSPRYKVAKRGQDVALRCDPISGHVSLFWYQQALGQGPEFLTYFQNEAQLDKSGLPSDRFFAERPEGSVSTLKIQRTQQEDSAVYLCASSLIVDTQYFGPGTRLTVL.

Ten or more counts support this clone. The read finishes 3 residues shy of the CDR3 end, and the germline J gene is used to complete it. V and J are TRBV2 and TRBJ2-7, with 8 bases fitting TRBD1. The CDR3 totals 14 residues. Germline assignment: CDR1 SNHLY and CDR2 FYNNEI. The V segment lost 8 bases and the J segment 2 bases; nucleotides outside the gene matches: 8. The sequenced part of the CDR3 DNA is TGTGCCAGCTCTCAGGACAGGGCGGCCTACGAG. Translating it yields CASSQDRAAYE. The CDR3, in full, reads CASSQDRAAYEQYF.

This clone has a count of ten or more. From the germline J gene comes the end of the CDR3, since the read stops 3 residues before it. The V and J genes are TRBV6-4 and TRBJ2-1, with unresolved D. V lost 3 bases and J lost 9, with 12 bases in between. There are 13 residues in the CDR3. Germline CDR1 and CDR2: MRHNA and SNTAGT. This chain's CDR3 is CASSDLSGGEQFF. CDR3 DNA (partial): TGTGCCAGCAGTGATCTCAGTGGTGGTGAG.

This clone has at least ten counts. Coverage ceases 3 residues before the CDR3 finishes, and the germline J gene fills in the end. The chain combines TRBV27 with TRBJ1-6, with a tentative D call TRBD1 (5 bases). The ends were cut back, 0 bases at V and 9 bases at J, with 6 bases in the middle. CDR3 length: 13 amino acids. CDR1 is MNHEY, CDR2 SMNVEV, per germline (reference sequence). CDR3 region: CASSLSGLSPLHF. CDR3 bases read: TGTGCCAGCAGTTTATCGGGACTTTCACCC.